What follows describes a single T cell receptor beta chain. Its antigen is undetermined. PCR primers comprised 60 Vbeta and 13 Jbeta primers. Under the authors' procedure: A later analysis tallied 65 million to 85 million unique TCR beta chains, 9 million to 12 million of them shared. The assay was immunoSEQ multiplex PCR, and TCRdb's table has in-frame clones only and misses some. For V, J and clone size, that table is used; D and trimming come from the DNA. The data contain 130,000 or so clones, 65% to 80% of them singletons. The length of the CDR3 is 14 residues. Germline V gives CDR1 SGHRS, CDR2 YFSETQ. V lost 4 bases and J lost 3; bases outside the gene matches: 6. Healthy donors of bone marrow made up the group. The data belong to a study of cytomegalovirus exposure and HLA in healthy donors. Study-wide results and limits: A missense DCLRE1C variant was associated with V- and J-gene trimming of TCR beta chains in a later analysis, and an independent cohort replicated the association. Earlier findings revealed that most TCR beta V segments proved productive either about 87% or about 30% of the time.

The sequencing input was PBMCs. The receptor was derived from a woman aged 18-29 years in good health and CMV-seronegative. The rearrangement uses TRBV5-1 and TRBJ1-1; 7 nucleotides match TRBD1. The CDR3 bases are TGCGCCAGCAGCACGACAGGGCAGGACACTGAAGCTTTCTTT. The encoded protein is CASSTTGQDTEAFF.